This record concerns one T cell receptor beta chain sequence. It has no known antigen specificity. There are no base qualities to consult, and no much larger clone falls within one base. This sample is part of a study of blood T cell repertoires in COVID-19 (dated by TCRdb to between 2020 and 2021). About the study as a whole: The collaborator samples originated in the United States, Italy and Spain and spanned the acute and convalescent phases of COVID-19. Where HLA class I and class II types were available, the types were taken from metadata supplied by the sample provider, not from assay-based typing. The repertoires were released in a freely available public database meant as a resource for research on the immune response to SARS-CoV-2. A de-identified subject ID, COVID-19 status, age in years and sex were almost always included in the sample metadata. The samples were drawn from two sources: the first 160 participants of the ongoing ImmuneRACE study, and about 1,300 subjects contributed by 6 global collaborators. The dataset comprised deeply sampled blood TCRbeta repertoires from subjects exposed to, actively infected with, or recovered from COVID-19. The prospective study material was composed of cDNA or gDNA derived from T cells, B-cell-depleted T cells, or PBMCs.

TCRbeta CDR3 regions were amplified from genomic DNA using the immunoSEQ Assay, a bias-controlled multiplex PCR. The authors' analysis ran thus. The number of nucleated cells in each sample was estimated by amplification of reference gene primers within the assay. To quantify the absolute abundance of each unique TCRbeta CDR3 rearrangement, sequence reads were collapsed and filtered. For each sample, productive Simpson clonality was calculated as the square root of Simpson's diversity index across productive rearrangements. Here the immuneACCESS table is served through TCRdb, limited to in-frame sequences with V and J called. Missing clones are a known gap in these copies; in checked studies unresolved V genes cover under half, and the rest lacks a known reason. For V, J and clone size, that table is used; D and trimming come from the DNA. In this sample the table shows under 300,000 clones, around 90% of which occur a single time. The top ten constitute roughly 3.6% of the sample.

Each collaborating institution followed its own protocols to collect whole blood in K2EDTA tubes. For TCRbeta analysis, collaborator samples were shipped as frozen whole blood, as isolated PBMCs, or as DNA extracted from either sample type. Paper-wide results and their limitations: The amount of clinical and demographic metadata varied by source and participant and was provided uncurated.

The CDR3, cysteine through phenylalanine, is 15 amino acids long. Only the CDR3 portion is preserved as DNA: 45 bases, with reading frame beginning at the first base. CDR1 and CDR2, per the germline V gene (reference sequence), are SGHKS and YYEKEE. Deletion took 0 bases off V and 5 bases off J, with a span of 12 bases between the germline ends. This chain joins TRBV5-5 to TRBJ2-1; the D gene is perhaps TRBD1, from 6 matching bases. This clonotype was obtained from a woman between 35 and 50 years old with acute or convalescent COVID-19. The sample comprised peripheral blood. The CDR3 region reads CASSLGTVPNNEQFF. Read as DNA, the sequence is TGTGCCAGCAGCTTGGGGACAGTCCCCAACAATGAGCAGTTCTTC.